This is a list of T cell receptor beta chains from one sample in a study of identical twins. TCRdb recomputed calls from the 5' RACE reads with MiXCR, one row per CDR3 protein. Among about 700,000 distinct CDR3 sequences listed, around 5.7% were seen once. The sequencing input was naive T cells sorted from blood. The receptors stem from a man younger than 30 in good health. Each CDR3 is given with its conserved first and last residue.

TRBJ2-1 TRBV7-2 15 CASTKPGTGVSEQFF
TRBJ1-1 TRBV20-1 13 CSAKGVTLPGAFF
TRBJ2-1 TRBV20-1 12 CSARVSYNEQFF
TRBJ2-2 TRBV3-1 16 CASSHTSGANTGELFF
TRBJ2-3 TRBV24-1 15 CATSDLGSFTDTQYF
TRBJ2-3 TRBV12-3/TRBV12-4 18 CASSPRRSGVGSTDTQYF
TRBJ2-1 TRBV5-1 12 CASTSTGGPKFF
TRBJ1-1 TRBV6-1 14 CASRPRGPSTEAFF
TRBJ2-7 TRBV28 14 CASITTGGNYEQYF
TRBJ2-7 TRBV10-3 14 CATADWREGYEQYF
TRBJ1-6 TRBV5-5 16 CASSLRGSSYNSPLHF
TRBJ1-4 TRBV27 19 CASSPWITVNPATNEKLFF
TRBJ2-3 TRBV29-1 13 CSVDELAGDTQYF
TRBJ1-5 TRBV6-1 13 CASSVDRNQPQHF
TRBJ2-4 TRBV4-3 14 CASSQEASRNIQYF
TRBJ2-1 TRBV29-1 16 CSVEEGLAENYNEQFF
TRBJ1-1 TRBV29-1 12 CSALGGRPEAFF
TRBJ1-1 TRBV5-5 13 CASSLVLATEAFF
TRBJ2-3 TRBV7-8 18 CASTRALAGGRGSDTQYF
TRBJ1-1 TRBV12-3/TRBV12-4 11 CASSTHPEAFF
TRBJ2-5 TRBV28 14 CASSPERPKETQYF
TRBJ2-1 TRBV5-6 16 CASSILAGRSYNEQFF
TRBJ2-1 TRBV28 14 CASSITGTKNEQFF
TRBJ2-3 TRBV6-1 14 CASRDQGRKDTQYF
TRBJ2-3 TRBV25-1 17 CASSEGLAGASTDTQYF
TRBJ2-7 TRBV20-1 15 CSARPGGGGTYEQYF
TRBJ1-1 TRBV18 12 CASSPADSEAFF
TRBJ1-2 TRBV10-3 15 CAISGPRQGKDGYTF
TRBJ2-1 TRBV7-3 12 CASSSQGTEQFF
TRBJ2-5 TRBV9 17 CASSVAGGGVPQETQYF
TRBJ2-7 TRBV11-2 15 CASSLGEVPTYEQYF
TRBJ2-1 TRBV29-1 11 CSVEKPDEQFF
TRBJ1-1 TRBV7-3 14 CASSLRRDRAEAFF
TRBJ2-1 TRBV12-3/TRBV12-4 15 CASSPAWDSYNEQFF
TRBJ2-7 TRBV20-1 15 CSAQVTGLATYEQYF
TRBJ2-1 TRBV20-1 16 CSARASTGHFMNEQFF
TRBJ2-2 TRBV19 15 CASSIRDTYTGELFF
TRBJ2-1 TRBV20-1 11 CSARTGREQFF
TRBJ2-2 TRBV4-1 14 CASSQDKVPGELFF
TRBJ1-1 TRBV7-2 14 CASSLPEINTEAFF
TRBJ2-7 TRBV6-1 14 CATRPTSGHYEQYF
TRBJ2-5 TRBV18 15 CASSLTREIGETQYF
TRBJ2-1 TRBV30 12 CAWSLGHVEQFF
TRBJ2-3 TRBV7-2 15 CASSLFGGDTDTQYF
TRBJ1-1 TRBV13 16 CASSLLAGEAVTEAFF
TRBJ2-5 TRBV7-6 17 CAISNPSGRFQQETQYF
TRBJ2-7 TRBV2 14 CASPSSAGGSEQYF
TRBJ2-3 TRBV4-1 17 CASSQGLGTPSTDTQYF
TRBJ1-1 TRBV20-1 15 CSAREPGRQNTEAFF
TRBJ2-2 TRBV6-1 13 CASSERMTGELFF
TRBJ2-5 TRBV20-1 15 CSASSLQEPQETQYF
TRBJ1-5 TRBV12-3/TRBV12-4 13 CASSSEGNQPQHF
TRBJ1-5 TRBV20-1 15 CSARKPGVGNQPQHF
TRBJ2-3 TRBV11-2 11 CASSLSNELNF